The 13 T cell receptor beta chains listed next were all sequenced from one sample in a study of human T cells and chemical hapten exposure (dated by TCRdb to the early 2020s). Explained via the paper, the time point label denotes: pre-sensitization, week 0. This specimen's treatment or condition label, interpreted: therapeutic diphenylcyclopropenone sensitization with weekly scalp DPC. Library creation used RACE. The sequencer listed for this sample is NextSeq 500. TCRdb trimmed the raw reads at Q25, called clones with MiXCR and kept productive beta chains. Entries that share a CDR3 protein sequence are merged under the most common genes and DNA. The sample has roughly 110,000 distinct CDR3 sequences on record, roughly 12% of them singletons. Over 1.5% of the sample rests with the top ten. Source: whole blood, taken in connection with sensitization to the hapten diphenylcyclopropenone (DPC). The receptors shown here come from a woman aged 50 to 60 with alopecia areata. Some clones in this sample may be carry-over from other donors' samples.

The chain joins TRBV10-3 to TRBJ2-7, with a tentative D call TRBD1 (6 bases). The germline V gene has CDR1 ENHRY and CDR2 SYGVKD. V was pared by 0 bases and J by 0 bases, with 9 bases between. This CDR3 spans 15 amino acids. CDR3 DNA sequence: TGTGCCATCAGTGAGTCAGGGACAATCTCCTACGAGCAGTACTTC. This sequence encodes CAISESGTISYEQYF.

V usage is TRBV12-3 or TRBV12-4 and J usage is TRBJ1-2; 8 nucleotides match TRBD1. The CDR3 runs to 16 residues. V was pared by 5 bases and J by 5 bases, with 13 bases of the junction left unmatched. CDR3 sequence: CASSQIGTGLQYGYTF. The CDR3 DNA follows: TGTGCCAGCAGTCAAATCGGGACAGGATTGCAGTATGGCTACACCTTC.

Many counts were recorded for this clonotype. The rearrangement joins TRBV7-6 to TRBJ2-2; TRBD1 is a possible D gene (6 bases). V lost 5 bases to trimming and J lost 0 bases, with 10 bases between them. This CDR3 region has 15 residues. CDR1 and CDR2 (germline): SGHVS, FNYEAQ. CDR3 DNA sequence: TGTGCCAGCAGCCCGACAGGTCCGAACACCGGGGAGCTGTTTTTT. The encoded protein is CASSPTGPNTGELFF. Filled out from reference TRBV7-6 and TRBJ2-2, the complete variable domain reads GAGVSQSPRYKVTKRGQDVALRCDPISGHVSLYWYRQALGQGPEFLTYFNYEAQQDKSGLPNDRFSAERPEGSISTLTIQRTEQRDSAMYRCASSPTGPNTGELFFGEGSRLTVL.

The chain joins TRBV7-2 to TRBJ1-1, with D uncertain. The V end was cut by 2 bases, the J end by 0 bases, with 7 bases between. The CDR3 spans 14 residues. Germline assignment: CDR1 SGHTA and CDR2 FQGNSA. The CDR3 is CASSLNSLNTEAFF. The CDR3 DNA reads as TGTGCCAGCAGCTTAAACAGTTTGAACACTGAAGCTTTCTTT.

This clonotype has at least ten counts. The chain recombines TRBV28 with TRBJ1-4; TRBD1 might be the D (6 bases). V lost 4 bases and J lost 8, with 17 bases in between. Germline V lookup: CDR1 MDHEN, CDR2 SYDVKM. This CDR3 is built from 15 residues. In DNA, the CDR3 is TGTGCCAGCAGTTCCCCGGGGGGCGTCAAAGAAAAACTGTTTTTT. This translates into CASSSPGGVKEKLFF.

This clonotype was seen repeatedly, ten times or more. V usage is TRBV28 and J usage is TRBJ1-5; D is ambiguous. The CDR3 loop spans 14 amino acids. Germline V gene lookup returns CDR1 MDHEN and CDR2 SYDVKM. V lost 7 bases and J 1 base, leaving 11 bases between the germline ends. The CDR3 DNA reads TGTGCCAGCAATGAGGGAGGGAGCAATCAGCCCCAGCATTTT. It specifies CASNEGGSNQPQHF. Supplemented by reference TRBV28 and TRBJ1-5, the full variable domain reads DVKVTQSSRYLVKRTGEKVFLECVQDMDHENMFWYRQDPGLGLRLIYFSYDVKMKEKGDIPEGYSVSREKKERFSLILESASTNQTSMYLCASNEGGSNQPQHFGDGTRLSIL.

V usage is TRBV7-9 and J usage is TRBJ2-7; D may correspond to TRBD1 or TRBD2 (5 bases each). V lost 4 bases to trimming and J lost 2 bases, with 15 bases between them. From germline, CDR1 is SEHNR and CDR2 FQNEAQ (reference sequence). The CDR3 length is 15 residues. This CDR3 is CASSSSRDRTYEQYF. The CDR3 region has the DNA TGTGCCAGCAGCTCTTCCCGGGACCGAACCTACGAGCAGTACTTC.

The chain combines TRBV28 with TRBJ2-7; the match to TRBD1 covers 7 bases. Germline V gives CDR1 MDHEN, CDR2 SYDVKM. The CDR3 extends over 11 amino acids. V trimming: 6 bases; J trimming: 7 bases; junction bases outside the gene matches: 3. The CDR3 sequence: CASSNRGEQYF. CDR3 DNA sequence: TGTGCCAGCAGCAACAGGGGTGAGCAGTACTTC.

This clonotype was observed a few times. V is TRBV19 and J is TRBJ2-1; tentatively, D is TRBD1 (5 bases). The CDR3 covers 16 residues. Germline V lookup: CDR1 LNHDA, CDR2 SQIVND (reference sequence). V lost 7 bases and J 7 bases, leaving 23 bases between the germline ends. The CDR3 DNA reads TGTGCCAGTATCCCCCAAGGGGCGCCTGCTACAAATGAGCAGTTCTTC. Encoded protein: CASIPQGAPATNEQFF.

This clonotype has a handful of counts. The chain couples TRBV13 to TRBJ1-2; possibly TRBD1 for D (6 bases). This CDR3 spans 14 amino acids. Trimming stripped 4 bases from V and 5 bases from J, with 14 bases between. Germline V gene lookup returns CDR1 PRHDT and CDR2 FYEKMQ (reference sequence). The CDR3 DNA follows: TGTGCCAGCAGCTCAATCAGCACAGGGTATGGCTACACCTTC. This encodes CASSSISTGYGYTF.

A few counts support this clonotype. This chain joins TRBV20-1 and TRBJ1-1; D not certain. The germline V gene has CDR1 DFQATT and CDR2 SNEGSKA (reference sequence). Trimming took off 1 base at V and 5 bases at J, with 11 bases between the two ends. There are 13 residues in the CDR3. Written as DNA, the CDR3 is TGCAGTGCTAGAGTCGGAGGTCAGACTGAAGCTTTCTTT. It translates to CSARVGGQTEAFF.

V gene TRBV2 combines with J gene TRBJ2-5, with unresolved D. Germline V lookup: CDR1 SNHLY, CDR2 FYNNEI. Trimming pared 3 bases from V and 7 bases from J, leaving 6 bases between. The CDR3 has 11 amino acids. In DNA form, the CDR3 reads TGTGCCAGCAGTGACACTTGGACCCAGTACTTC. Translating it yields CASSDTWTQYF.

The rearrangement links TRBV9 to TRBJ1-1; possibly TRBD1 for D (5 bases). This CDR3 region has 11 residues. Trimming left V 3 bases short and J 6 bases short, with 6 bases between. The germline V gene has CDR1 SGDLS and CDR2 YYNGEE. CDR3 protein: CASSATAEAFF. The CDR3 region has the DNA TGTGCCAGCAGCGCGACAGCTGAAGCTTTCTTT.